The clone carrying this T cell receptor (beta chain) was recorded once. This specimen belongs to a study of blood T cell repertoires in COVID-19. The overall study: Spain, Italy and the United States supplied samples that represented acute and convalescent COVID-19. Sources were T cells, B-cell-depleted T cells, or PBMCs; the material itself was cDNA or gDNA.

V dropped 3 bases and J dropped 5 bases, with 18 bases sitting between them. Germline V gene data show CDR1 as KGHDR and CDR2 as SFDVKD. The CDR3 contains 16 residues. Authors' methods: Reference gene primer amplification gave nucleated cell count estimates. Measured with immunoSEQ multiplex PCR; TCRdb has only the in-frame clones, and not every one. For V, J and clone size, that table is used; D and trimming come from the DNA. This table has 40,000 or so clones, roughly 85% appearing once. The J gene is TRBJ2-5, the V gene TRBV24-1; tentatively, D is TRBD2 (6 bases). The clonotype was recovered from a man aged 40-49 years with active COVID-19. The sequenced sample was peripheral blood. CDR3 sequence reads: CATSDHTHPGRETQYF. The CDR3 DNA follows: TGTGCCACCAGTGATCATACTCACCCTGGGAGGGAGACCCAGTACTTC.